These 25 T cell receptor beta chains were all obtained from the same sample, sequenced in a study of monozygotic twins with inflammatory bowel disease. TCRdb reprocessed the 5' RACE reads and keeps a single row for each CDR3 protein, giving no DNA. The sample features over 120,000 distinct CDR3 sequences, with around 1.2% in its top ten. The sample was blood. The receptors here all came from a human donor with ulcerative colitis or Crohn's disease, or a healthy co-twin of an affected twin (not recorded which).

V gene TRBV5-1 combines with J gene TRBJ1-1; the TCRdb call, TRBD1, lacks DNA for checking. Germline CDR1 and CDR2: SGHRS and YFSETQ. The CDR3 is made up of 14 amino acids. This CDR3 is CASSFGTVNTEAFF.

The chain employs TRBV19 and TRBJ1-5; TCRdb calls TRBD1, which cannot be checked without DNA. Germline CDR1 reads LNHDA; CDR2 reads SQIVND (reference sequence). This CDR3 is 14 amino acids long. CDR3 residues: CASSSYRGDQPQHF. The full variable domain, its missing parts supplied by reference TRBV19 and TRBJ1-5, is DGGITQSPKYLFRKEGQNVTLSCEQNLNHDAMYWYRQDPGQGLRLIYYSQIVNDFQKGDIAEGYSVSREKKESFPLTVTSAQKNPTAFYLCASSSYRGDQPQHFGDGTRLSIL.

This sequence joins TRBV27 and TRBJ1-4; as DNA is missing, the TRBD1 call by TCRdb cannot be tested. Germline lookup yields CDR1 MNHEY and CDR2 SMNVEV (reference sequence). This CDR3 has 14 residues. CDR3 residues: CASSLVRGNEKLFF.

The CDR3 spells CATSDRGTGGELFF. The chain couples TRBV24-1 to TRBJ2-2. The CDR3 has 14 residues. Per the germline V gene, CDR1 is KGHDR and CDR2 is SFDVKD.

This sequence joins TRBV4-1 and TRBJ1-2; TCRdb selects TRBD1, and the lack of DNA leaves this call unchecked. Germline V gene data show CDR1 as MGHRA and CDR2 as YSYEKL. The CDR3 spans 15 residues. CDR3: CASSQTGGKGDGYTF.

This rearrangement joins TRBV28 to TRBJ2-5. There are 13 residues in the CDR3. CDR1 is MDHEN and CDR2 is SYDVKM in the germline V gene. The CDR3 reads CASSPQRKETQYF. Using reference TRBV28 and TRBJ2-5 for the parts outside the CDR3, the full variable domain is DVKVTQSSRYLVKRTGEKVFLECVQDMDHENMFWYRQDPGLGLRLIYFSYDVKMKEKGDIPEGYSVSREKKERFSLILESASTNQTSMYLCASSPQRKETQYFGPGTRLLVL.

This chain uses TRBV29-1 with TRBJ1-2; TCRdb's D call, TRBD1, is unchecked because there is no DNA. The CDR3 runs 16 residues. CDR1 is SQVTM, CDR2 ANQGSEA, per germline. The CDR3 spells CSVAGRRGGPNYGYTF. Drawing the rest from reference TRBV29-1 and TRBJ1-2, the complete variable domain is SAVISQKPSRDICQRGTSLTIQCQVDSQVTMMFWYRQQPGQSLTLIATANQGSEATYESGFVIDKFPISRPNLTFSTLTVSNMSPEDSSIYLCSVAGRRGGPNYGYTFGSGTRLTVV.

The CDR3: CSVGGQLVGYTF. V and J are TRBV29-1 and TRBJ1-2; the TCRdb call, TRBD1, lacks DNA for checking. The CDR3 has 12 residues. Per germline, CDR1 SQVTM and CDR2 ANQGSEA.

CDR3 amino acids: CASSGGDRGETQYF. J is TRBJ2-5 and V is TRBV9; TCRdb picks TRBD1, but there is no DNA to check that call. The CDR3 is 14 residues long. Germline CDR1 and CDR2: SGDLS and YYNGEE.

The CDR3 here is CASTASQPGQGRNSPLHF. The genes are TRBV5-1 and TRBJ1-6; no DNA is available, so the TRBD1 call from TCRdb remains unchecked. The CDR3 loop spans 18 amino acids. CDR1 and CDR2 from the germline V gene are SGHRS and YFSETQ.

V and J are TRBV13 and TRBJ2-2. The CDR3 extends over 17 amino acids. Germline V gives CDR1 PRHDT, CDR2 FYEKMQ (reference sequence). CDR3 loop: CASSSKVRSLGTGELFF.

The rearrangement joins TRBV11-2 to TRBJ1-1. CDR3 length: 13 residues. Germline values: CDR1 SGHAT, CDR2 FQNNGV. The CDR3 sequence: CASSLGADTEAFF.

V usage is TRBV12-3 or TRBV12-4 and J usage is TRBJ2-1; the TRBD2 assignment by TCRdb is unverifiable without DNA. The CDR3 is 13 amino acids. The CDR3 here is CASREAHREGLFF.

The chain combines TRBV6-5 with TRBJ1-2; TCRdb designates TRBD1, a call that cannot be tested without DNA. Germline loops: CDR1 MNHEY, CDR2 SVGAGI. This CDR3 is built from 13 residues. CDR3 amino acids: CASSYYRGSGYTF.

V and J are TRBV19 and TRBJ1-5; TCRdb indicates TRBD1, and absent DNA this call remains unverified. This CDR3 is built from 16 residues. CDR1 and CDR2 from the germline V gene are LNHDA and SQIVND (reference sequence). CDR3 loop: CASSSLDRGGGQPQHF.

The rearrangement links TRBV30 to TRBJ1-2. This CDR3 is 14 amino acids long. CDR1 and CDR2 from the germline V gene are GTSNPN and SVGIG (reference sequence). CDR3 residues: CAWRSFLNNYGYTF.

The chain links TRBV12-3 or TRBV12-4 to TRBJ2-1; TCRdb's assignment of TRBD2 cannot be checked, as there is no DNA. This CDR3 has 15 residues. This CDR3 reads CASRDLAGSYNEQFF.

V usage is TRBV11-2 and J usage is TRBJ2-1; TCRdb gives TRBD2 as the D gene, but with no DNA this cannot be confirmed. From germline, CDR1 is SGHAT and CDR2 FQNNGV. The CDR3 is made up of 15 amino acids. The CDR3 sequence: CASSLSARETVEQFF.

The genes are TRBV7-2 and TRBJ2-7; TCRdb proposes TRBD2, but this gene call is untestable without DNA. The V gene's germline CDR1 is SGHTA and CDR2 FQGNSA. The CDR3 length is 14 residues. The CDR3 sequence is CASTPSGYAYEQYF.

CDR3 region: CASSARGGNTEAFF. The chain combines TRBV9 with TRBJ1-1; TCRdb reports TRBD1, a call that lacks DNA to check it against. The length of the CDR3 is 14 residues. The germline gives CDR1 SGDLS, CDR2 YYNGEE.

V and J are TRBV5-1 and TRBJ2-1; TCRdb's assignment of TRBD2 cannot be checked, as there is no DNA. Germline loops: CDR1 SGHRS, CDR2 YFSETQ. The CDR3 loop spans 15 amino acids. The CDR3: CASRRDFYDNNEQFF.

The V and J genes are TRBV7-9 and TRBJ2-3. Germline CDR1 and CDR2: SEHNR and FQNEAQ (reference sequence). The CDR3 length is 15 residues. The CDR3 sequence is CASSPILSRTDTQYF.

This chain links TRBV7-8 with TRBJ2-3. The CDR3 runs to 11 residues. The germline V gene has CDR1 SGHVS and CDR2 FQNEAQ. CDR3: CASSLEDTQYF.

V usage is TRBV5-4 and J usage is TRBJ2-1; the D gene TCRdb calls, TRBD1, cannot be checked with no DNA. Germline values: CDR1 SGHNT, CDR2 YYREEE (reference sequence). The CDR3 has 16 residues. The chain's CDR3 is CASSRGVRQTEGEQFF.

The chain's CDR3 is CASSFSRDTDTQYF. The chain has TRBV5-1 and TRBJ2-3; as DNA is missing, the TRBD2 call by TCRdb cannot be tested. This CDR3 contains 14 residues. Germline assignment: CDR1 SGHRS and CDR2 YFSETQ.